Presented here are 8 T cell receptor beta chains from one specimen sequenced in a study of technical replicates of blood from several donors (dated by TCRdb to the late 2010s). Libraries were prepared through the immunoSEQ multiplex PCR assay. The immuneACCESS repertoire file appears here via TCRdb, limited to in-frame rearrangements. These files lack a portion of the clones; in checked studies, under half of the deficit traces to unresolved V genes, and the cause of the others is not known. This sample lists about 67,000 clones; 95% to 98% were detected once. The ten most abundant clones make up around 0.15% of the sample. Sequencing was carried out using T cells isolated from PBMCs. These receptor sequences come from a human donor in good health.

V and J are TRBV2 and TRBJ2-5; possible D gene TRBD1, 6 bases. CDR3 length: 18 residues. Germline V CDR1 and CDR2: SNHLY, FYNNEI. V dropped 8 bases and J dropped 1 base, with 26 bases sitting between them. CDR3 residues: CASWGRGGIDALQETQYF. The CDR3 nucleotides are TGTGCCAGCTGGGGCAGGGGCGGCATTGATGCTCTCCAAGAGACCCAGTACTTC.

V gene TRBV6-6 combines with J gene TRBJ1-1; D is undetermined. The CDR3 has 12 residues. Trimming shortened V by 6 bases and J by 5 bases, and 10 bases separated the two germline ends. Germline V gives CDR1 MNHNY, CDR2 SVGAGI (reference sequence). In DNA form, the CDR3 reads TGTGCCAGCAGCGGCGGGGTTACTGAAGCTTTCTTT. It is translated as CASSGGVTEAFF.

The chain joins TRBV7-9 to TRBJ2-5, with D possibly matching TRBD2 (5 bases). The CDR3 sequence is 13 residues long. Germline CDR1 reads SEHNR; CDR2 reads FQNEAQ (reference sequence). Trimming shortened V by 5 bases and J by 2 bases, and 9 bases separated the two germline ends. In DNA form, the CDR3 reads TGTGCCAGCAGCGGGAGAGGGCAAGAGACCCAGTACTTC. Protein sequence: CASSGRGQETQYF. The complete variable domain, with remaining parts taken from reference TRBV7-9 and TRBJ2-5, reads DTGVSQNPRHKITKRGQNVTFRCDPISEHNRLYWYRQTLGQGPEFLTYFQNEAQLEKSRLLSDRFSAERPKGSFSTLEIQRTEQGDSAMYLCASSGRGQETQYFGPGTRLLVL.

The CDR3 loop is CASSLKQGRNYNEQFF. CDR3 bases: TGTGCCAGCAGCCTGAAACAGGGACGGAATTACAATGAGCAGTTCTTC. The V gene is TRBV11-2, the J gene TRBJ2-1, with a possible D match to TRBD1 (6 bases). V lost 5 bases and J 4 bases, leaving 18 bases between the germline ends. CDR3 length: 16 amino acids. CDR1 is SGHAT, CDR2 FQNNGV, per germline.

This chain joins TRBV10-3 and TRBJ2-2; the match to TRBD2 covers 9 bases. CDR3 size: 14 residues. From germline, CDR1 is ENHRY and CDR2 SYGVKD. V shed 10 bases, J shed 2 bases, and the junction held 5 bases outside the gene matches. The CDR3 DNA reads TGTGCCAGCGGGGGGGACCAAAACACCGGGGAGCTGTTTTTT. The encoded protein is CASGGDQNTGELFF.

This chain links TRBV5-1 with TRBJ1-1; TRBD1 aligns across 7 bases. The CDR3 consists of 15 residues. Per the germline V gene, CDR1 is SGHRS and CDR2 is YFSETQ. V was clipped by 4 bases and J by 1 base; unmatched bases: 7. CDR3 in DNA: TGCGCCAGCAGCAGAGGACAGGCTAGGAACACTGAAGCTTTCTTT. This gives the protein CASSRGQARNTEAFF.

Written as DNA, the CDR3 is TGTGCCAGCAGCTCGGGGGGGACAGGGAGCACTGAAGCTTTCTTT. Its protein is CASSSGGTGSTEAFF. J is TRBJ1-1 and V is TRBV7-8; 9 bases fit TRBD1. CDR1 is SGHVS, CDR2 FQNEAQ, per germline. The CDR3 totals 15 residues. The V and J ends lost 4 bases and 4 bases, in that order; junction bases with no gene match: 7.

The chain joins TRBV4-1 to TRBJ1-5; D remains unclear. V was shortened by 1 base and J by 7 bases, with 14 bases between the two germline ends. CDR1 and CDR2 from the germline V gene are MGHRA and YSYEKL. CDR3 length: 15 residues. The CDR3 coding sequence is TGCGCCAGCAGCCAAGCCTCAGCAGGTGACCAGCCCCAGCATTTT. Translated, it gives CASSQASAGDQPQHF.